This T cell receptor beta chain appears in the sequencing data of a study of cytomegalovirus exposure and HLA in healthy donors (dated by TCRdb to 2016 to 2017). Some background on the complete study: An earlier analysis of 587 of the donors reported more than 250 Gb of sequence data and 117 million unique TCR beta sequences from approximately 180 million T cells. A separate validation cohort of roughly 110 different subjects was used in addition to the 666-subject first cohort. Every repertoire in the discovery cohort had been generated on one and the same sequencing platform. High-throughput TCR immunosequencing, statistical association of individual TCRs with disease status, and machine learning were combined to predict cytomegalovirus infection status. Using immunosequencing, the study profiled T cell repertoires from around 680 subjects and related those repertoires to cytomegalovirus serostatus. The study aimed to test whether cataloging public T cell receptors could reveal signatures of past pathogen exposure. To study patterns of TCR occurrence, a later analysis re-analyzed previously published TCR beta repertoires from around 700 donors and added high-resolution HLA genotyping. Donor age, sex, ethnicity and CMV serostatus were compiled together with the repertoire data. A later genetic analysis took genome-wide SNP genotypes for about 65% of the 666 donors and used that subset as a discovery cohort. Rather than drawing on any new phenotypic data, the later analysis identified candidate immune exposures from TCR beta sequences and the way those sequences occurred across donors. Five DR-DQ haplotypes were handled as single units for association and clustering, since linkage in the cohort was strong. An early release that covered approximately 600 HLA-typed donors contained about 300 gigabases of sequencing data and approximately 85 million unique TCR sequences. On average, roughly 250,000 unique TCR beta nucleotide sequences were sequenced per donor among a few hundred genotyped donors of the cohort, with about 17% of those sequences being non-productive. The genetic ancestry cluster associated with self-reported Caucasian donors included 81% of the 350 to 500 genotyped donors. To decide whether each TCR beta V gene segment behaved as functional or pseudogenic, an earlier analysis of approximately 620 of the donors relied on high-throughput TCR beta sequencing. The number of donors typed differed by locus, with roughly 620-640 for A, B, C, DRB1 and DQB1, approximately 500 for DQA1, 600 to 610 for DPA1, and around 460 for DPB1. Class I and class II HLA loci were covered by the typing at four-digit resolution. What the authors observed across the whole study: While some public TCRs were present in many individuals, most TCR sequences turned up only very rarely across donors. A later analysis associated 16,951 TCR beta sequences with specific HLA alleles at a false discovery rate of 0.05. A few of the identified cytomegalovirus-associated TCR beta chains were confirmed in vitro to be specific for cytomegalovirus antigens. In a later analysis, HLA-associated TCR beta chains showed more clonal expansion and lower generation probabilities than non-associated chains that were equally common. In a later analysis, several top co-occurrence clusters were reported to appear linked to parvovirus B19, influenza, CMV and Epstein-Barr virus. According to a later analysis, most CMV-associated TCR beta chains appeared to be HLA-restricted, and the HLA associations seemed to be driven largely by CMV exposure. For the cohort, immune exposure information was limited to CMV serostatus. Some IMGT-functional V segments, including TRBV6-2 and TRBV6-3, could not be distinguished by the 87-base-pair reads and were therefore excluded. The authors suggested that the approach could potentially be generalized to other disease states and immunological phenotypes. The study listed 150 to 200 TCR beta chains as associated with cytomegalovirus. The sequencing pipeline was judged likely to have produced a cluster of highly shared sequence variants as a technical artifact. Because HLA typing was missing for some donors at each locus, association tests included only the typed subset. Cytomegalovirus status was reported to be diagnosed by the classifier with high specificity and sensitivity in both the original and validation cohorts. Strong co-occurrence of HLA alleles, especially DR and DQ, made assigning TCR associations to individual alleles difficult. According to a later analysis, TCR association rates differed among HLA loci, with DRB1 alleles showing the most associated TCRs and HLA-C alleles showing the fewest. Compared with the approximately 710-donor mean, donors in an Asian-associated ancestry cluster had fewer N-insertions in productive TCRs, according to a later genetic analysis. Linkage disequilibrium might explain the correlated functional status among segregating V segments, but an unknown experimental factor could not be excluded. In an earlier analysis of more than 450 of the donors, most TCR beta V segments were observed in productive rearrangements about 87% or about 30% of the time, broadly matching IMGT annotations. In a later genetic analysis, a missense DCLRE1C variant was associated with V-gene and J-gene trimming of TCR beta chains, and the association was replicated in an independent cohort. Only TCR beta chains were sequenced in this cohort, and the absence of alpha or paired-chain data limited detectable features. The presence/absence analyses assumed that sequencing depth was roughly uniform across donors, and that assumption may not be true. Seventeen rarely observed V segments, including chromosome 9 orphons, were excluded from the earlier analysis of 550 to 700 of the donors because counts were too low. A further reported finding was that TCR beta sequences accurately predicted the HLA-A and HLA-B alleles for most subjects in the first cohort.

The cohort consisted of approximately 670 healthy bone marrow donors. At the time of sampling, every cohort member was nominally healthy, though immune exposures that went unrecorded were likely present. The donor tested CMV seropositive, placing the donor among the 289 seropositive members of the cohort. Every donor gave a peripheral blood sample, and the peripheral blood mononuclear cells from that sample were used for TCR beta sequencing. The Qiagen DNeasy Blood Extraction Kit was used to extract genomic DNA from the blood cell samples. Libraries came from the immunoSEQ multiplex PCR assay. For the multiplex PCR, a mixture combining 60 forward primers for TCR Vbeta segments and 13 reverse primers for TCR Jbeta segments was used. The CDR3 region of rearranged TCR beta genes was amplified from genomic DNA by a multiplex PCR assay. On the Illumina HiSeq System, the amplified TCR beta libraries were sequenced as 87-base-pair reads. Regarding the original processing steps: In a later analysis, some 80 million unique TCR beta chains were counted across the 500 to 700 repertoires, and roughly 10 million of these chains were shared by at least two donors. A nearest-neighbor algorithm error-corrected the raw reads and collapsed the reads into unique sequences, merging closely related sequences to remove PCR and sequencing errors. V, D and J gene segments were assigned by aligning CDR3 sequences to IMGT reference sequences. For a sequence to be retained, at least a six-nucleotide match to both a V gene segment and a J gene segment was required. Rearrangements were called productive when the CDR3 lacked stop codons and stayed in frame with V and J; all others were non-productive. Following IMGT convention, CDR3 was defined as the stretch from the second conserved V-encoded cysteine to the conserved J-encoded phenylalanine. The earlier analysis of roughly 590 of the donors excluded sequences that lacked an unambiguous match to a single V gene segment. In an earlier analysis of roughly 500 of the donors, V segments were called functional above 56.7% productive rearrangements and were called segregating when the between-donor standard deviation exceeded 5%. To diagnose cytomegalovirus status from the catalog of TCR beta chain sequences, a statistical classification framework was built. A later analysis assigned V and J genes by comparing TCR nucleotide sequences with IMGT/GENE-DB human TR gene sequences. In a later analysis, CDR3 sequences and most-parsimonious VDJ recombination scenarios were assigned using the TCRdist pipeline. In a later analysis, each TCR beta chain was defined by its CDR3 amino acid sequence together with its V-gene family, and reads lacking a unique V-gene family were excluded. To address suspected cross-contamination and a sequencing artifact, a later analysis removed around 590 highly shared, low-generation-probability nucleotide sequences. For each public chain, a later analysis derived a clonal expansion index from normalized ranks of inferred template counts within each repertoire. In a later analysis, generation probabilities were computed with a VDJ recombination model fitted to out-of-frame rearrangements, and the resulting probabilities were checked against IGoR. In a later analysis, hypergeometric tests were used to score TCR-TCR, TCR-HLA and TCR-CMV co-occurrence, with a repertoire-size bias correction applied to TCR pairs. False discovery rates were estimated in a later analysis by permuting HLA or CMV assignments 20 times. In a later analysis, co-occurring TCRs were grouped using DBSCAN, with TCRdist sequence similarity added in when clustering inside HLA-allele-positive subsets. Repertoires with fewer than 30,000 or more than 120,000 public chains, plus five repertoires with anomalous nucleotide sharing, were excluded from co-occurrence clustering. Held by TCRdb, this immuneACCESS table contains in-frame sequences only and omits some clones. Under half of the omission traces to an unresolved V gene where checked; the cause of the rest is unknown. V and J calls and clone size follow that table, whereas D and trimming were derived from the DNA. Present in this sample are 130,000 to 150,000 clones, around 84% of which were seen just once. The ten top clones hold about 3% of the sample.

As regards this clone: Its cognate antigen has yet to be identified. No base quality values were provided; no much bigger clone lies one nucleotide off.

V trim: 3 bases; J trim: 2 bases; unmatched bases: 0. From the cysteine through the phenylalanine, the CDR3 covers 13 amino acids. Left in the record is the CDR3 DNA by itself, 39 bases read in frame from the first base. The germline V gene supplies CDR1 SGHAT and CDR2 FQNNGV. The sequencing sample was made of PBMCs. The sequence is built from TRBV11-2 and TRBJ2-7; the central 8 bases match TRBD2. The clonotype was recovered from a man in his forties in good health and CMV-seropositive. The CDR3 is CASSFGRAYEQYF. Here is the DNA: TGTGCCAGCAGCTTCGGGAGGGCCTACGAGCAGTACTTC.